This T cell receptor beta chain was sequenced for a study of cytomegalovirus exposure and HLA in healthy donors. General observations from the study: When a later analysis compared HLA-associated TCR beta chains with equally common others, the HLA-associated chains turned out to be more clonally expanded and to have lower generation probabilities. CMV serostatus was the sole immune exposure data available.

This CDR3 spans 16 amino acids. The V gene's germline CDR1 is MGHRA and CDR2 YSYEKL. With 0 bases removed from V and 6 bases from J, the gap between germline ends came to 18 bases. Details on this clone: The antigen remains undetermined.

PCR primers comprised 60 Vbeta and 13 Jbeta primers. Only in-frame clones appear in the TCRdb table, and some are missing; sequencing was by immunoSEQ multiplex PCR. The data hold around 140,000 clones, with roughly 60% observed a single time. The genes are TRBV4-1 and TRBJ2-7, with D possibly being TRBD2 (5 bases). The material sequenced was PBMCs. The sequence was collected from a woman in her 40s in good health and CMV-seronegative. In nucleotides, the CDR3 is TGCGCCAGCAGCCAAGATATCGCGGGTACCGCTCTCGAGCAGTACTTC. Amino acids: CASSQDIAGTALEQYF.